A single sample gave rise to the 2 T cell receptor beta chains below, sequenced in a study of cytomegalovirus exposure and HLA in healthy donors. PCR amplification relied on 60 Vbeta primers (plus 13 Jbeta primers). The repertoire was sequenced with immunoSEQ multiplex PCR; TCRdb's copy has only in-frame clones and lacks some. The sample includes about 81,000 clones, 77% seen only once; the top ten take approximately 3%. The material sequenced was PBMCs. The receptor set was obtained from a man aged 45 to 65 in good health and CMV-seropositive.

V usage is TRBV5-1 and J usage is TRBJ2-3, with 10 positions matching TRBD2. Germline assignment: CDR1 SGHRS and CDR2 YFSETQ. V gave up 4 bases and J gave up 6 bases; unmatched junction bases: 2. This CDR3 contains 13 residues. The CDR3 spells CASSTSGIDTQYF. Here the CDR3 DNA reads TGCGCCAGCAGCACTAGCGGGATTGATACGCAGTATTTT.

This clone was seen a single time. The rearrangement links TRBV5-1 to TRBJ2-3; 10 bases map to TRBD1. Losses at the gene ends were 4 bases for V and 1 base for J; bases not matched to a gene: 3. The CDR3 totals 15 residues. Germline assignment: CDR1 SGHRS and CDR2 YFSETQ. The chain's CDR3 is CASSVTGGGTDTQYF. The CDR3 nucleotides are TGCGCCAGCAGCGTGACAGGGGGCGGCACAGATACGCAGTATTTT.